This is a list of T cell receptor beta chains from one sample in a study of cytomegalovirus exposure and HLA in healthy donors. The protocol was immunoSEQ multiplex PCR, while the TCRdb copy is restricted to in-frame clones and leaves out a portion. The repertoire includes 95,000 to 150,000 clones, around 85% of them detected once, and under 2.5% sits in the top ten. The sequenced sample consisted of PBMCs. These receptors all come from a man under 40 in good health and CMV-seronegative. CDR3s include the opening cysteine and the closing phenylalanine or tryptophan. Each record gives: clone size, D gene, V gene, CDR3 length, J gene, CDR3 protein, CDR3 DNA. The D gene is left open where the match is weak. The size of a clone is reported for some rows only, either as once, few or many, or as a class for expanded clones.

clone size: NA
D gene: TRBD2
V gene: TRBV5-1
CDR3 length: 16
J gene: TRBJ2-1
CDR3 protein: CASSPSDGGSYNEQFF
CDR3 DNA: TGCGCCAGCAGCCCCTCGGACGGGGGGTCCTACAATGAGCAGTTCTTC

clone size: once
D gene: NA
V gene: TRBV7-2
CDR3 length: 15
J gene: TRBJ2-3
CDR3 protein: CASSPGGVSTDTQYF
CDR3 DNA: TGTGCCAGCAGCCCCGGAGGGGTTAGCACAGATACGCAGTATTTT

clone size: NA
D gene: TRBD2
V gene: TRBV6-1
CDR3 length: 13
J gene: TRBJ2-4
CDR3 protein: CASSGGSKNSQYF
CDR3 DNA: TGTGCCAGCAGCGGGGGGTCAAAAAACAGTCAGTACTTC

clone size: NA
D gene: NA
V gene: TRBV6-1
CDR3 length: 11
J gene: TRBJ2-2
CDR3 protein: CASSARGELFF
CDR3 DNA: TGTGCCAGCAGTGCGAGGGGGGAGCTGTTTTTT

clone size: NA
D gene: TRBD1
V gene: TRBV2
CDR3 length: 14
J gene: TRBJ1-2
CDR3 protein: CASSGTGGTNGYTF
CDR3 DNA: TGTGCCAGCAGTGGGACAGGGGGGACCAATGGCTACACCTTC

clone size: NA
D gene: TRBD2
V gene: TRBV28
CDR3 length: 16
J gene: TRBJ2-1
CDR3 protein: CASKRGTSDLINEQFF
CDR3 DNA: TGTGCCAGCAAAAGGGGGACTAGCGACCTAATCAATGAGCAGTTCTTC

clone size: NA
D gene: NA
V gene: TRBV28
CDR3 length: 13
J gene: TRBJ2-5
CDR3 protein: CASSLRGGETQYF
CDR3 DNA: TGTGCCAGCAGTTTAAGAGGAGGGGAGACCCAGTACTTC

clone size: once
D gene: NA
V gene: TRBV23-1
CDR3 length: 17
J gene: TRBJ1-5
CDR3 protein: CASSQKVPGYSNQPQHF
CDR3 DNA: TGCGCCAGCAGTCAAAAGGTCCCAGGGTATAGCAATCAGCCCCAGCATTTT

clone size: NA
D gene: NA
V gene: TRBV29-1
CDR3 length: 14
J gene: TRBJ1-2
CDR3 protein: CSVGGRRERGGYTF
CDR3 DNA: TGCAGCGTTGGTGGACGACGGGAACGGGGGGGCTACACCTTC

clone size: NA
D gene: NA
V gene: TRBV28
CDR3 length: 15
J gene: TRBJ2-2
CDR3 protein: CASSFLQGNTGELFF
CDR3 DNA: TGTGCCAGCAGTTTCTTACAGGGGAACACCGGGGAGCTGTTTTTT

clone size: NA
D gene: TRBD1
V gene: TRBV18
CDR3 length: 18
J gene: TRBJ2-7
CDR3 protein: CASSSLRTLDRAASEQYF
CDR3 DNA: TGTGCCAGCTCATCGCTCCGGACCCTAGACAGGGCCGCGAGCGAGCAGTACTTC